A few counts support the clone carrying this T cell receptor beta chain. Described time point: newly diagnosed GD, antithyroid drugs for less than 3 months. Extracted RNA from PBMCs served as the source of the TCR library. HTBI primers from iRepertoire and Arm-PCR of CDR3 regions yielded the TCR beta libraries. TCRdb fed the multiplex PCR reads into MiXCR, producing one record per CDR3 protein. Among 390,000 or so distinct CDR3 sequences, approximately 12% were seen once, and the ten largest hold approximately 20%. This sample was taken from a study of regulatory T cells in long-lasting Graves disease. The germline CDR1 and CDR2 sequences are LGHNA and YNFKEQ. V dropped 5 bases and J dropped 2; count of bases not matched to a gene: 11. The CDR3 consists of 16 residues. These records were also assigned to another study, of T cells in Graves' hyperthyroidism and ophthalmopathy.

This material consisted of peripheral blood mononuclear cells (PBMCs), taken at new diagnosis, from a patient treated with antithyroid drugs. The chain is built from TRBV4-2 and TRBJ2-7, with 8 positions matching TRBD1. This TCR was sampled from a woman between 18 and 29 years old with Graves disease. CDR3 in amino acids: CASSARGQGAPYEQYF. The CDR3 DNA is TGTGCCAGCAGCGCTCGGGGGCAGGGGGCCCCCTACGAGCAGTACTTC.